This T cell receptor (beta chain) appears in the sequencing data of a study of T cell repertoires in ileal Crohn's disease. Deletions cut 8 bases from V and 9 bases from J, with 13 bases between. The CDR3 has 11 residues. Germline-derived CDR1 and CDR2 are LNHDA and SQIVND (reference sequence). Data came from immunoSEQ multiplex PCR; TCRdb stores just in-frame clones and leaves some out. This sample has about 11,000 clones; around three quarters occur once, and the top ten carry almost 4.5%. This chain connects TRBV19 to TRBJ1-2, with D possibly matching TRBD1 (5 bases). Source material: ileal tissue. This clonotype was sampled from an adult with Crohn's disease. CDR3 nucleotide sequence: TGTGCCAGTCTCACACGGGGGAGCTACACCTTC. Translation gives CASLTRGSYTF. The whole variable domain, filled in from reference TRBV19 and TRBJ1-2, reads DGGITQSPKYLFRKEGQNVTLSCEQNLNHDAMYWYRQDPGQGLRLIYYSQIVNDFQKGDIAEGYSVSREKKESFPLTVTSAQKNPTAFYLCASLTRGSYTFGSGTRLTVV.